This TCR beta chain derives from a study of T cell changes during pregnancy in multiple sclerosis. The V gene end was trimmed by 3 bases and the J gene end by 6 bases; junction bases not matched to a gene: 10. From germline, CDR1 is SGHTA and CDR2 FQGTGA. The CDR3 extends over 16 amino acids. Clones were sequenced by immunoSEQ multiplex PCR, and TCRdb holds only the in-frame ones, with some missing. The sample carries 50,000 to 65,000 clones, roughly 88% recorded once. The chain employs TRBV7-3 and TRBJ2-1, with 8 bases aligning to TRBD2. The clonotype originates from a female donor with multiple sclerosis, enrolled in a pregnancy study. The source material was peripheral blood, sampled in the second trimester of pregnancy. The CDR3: CASSFGGGRSGNEQFF. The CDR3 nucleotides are TGTGCCAGCAGCTTTGGCGGGGGGAGGTCGGGCAATGAGCAGTTCTTC. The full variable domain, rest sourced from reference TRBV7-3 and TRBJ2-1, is GAGVSQTPSNKVTEKGKYVELRCDPISGHTALYWYRQSLGQGPEFLIYFQGTGAADDSGLPNDRFFAVRPEGSVSTLKIQRTERGDSAVYLCASSFGGGRSGNEQFFGPGTRLTVL.